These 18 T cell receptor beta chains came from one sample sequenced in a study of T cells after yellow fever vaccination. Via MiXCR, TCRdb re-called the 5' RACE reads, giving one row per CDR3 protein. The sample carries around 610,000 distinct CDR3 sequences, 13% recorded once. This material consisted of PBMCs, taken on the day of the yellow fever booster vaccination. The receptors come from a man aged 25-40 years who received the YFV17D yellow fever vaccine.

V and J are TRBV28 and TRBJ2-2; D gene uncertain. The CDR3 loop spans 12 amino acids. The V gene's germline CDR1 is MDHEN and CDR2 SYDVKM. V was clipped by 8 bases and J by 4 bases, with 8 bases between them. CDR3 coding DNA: TGTGCCAGCGGGTGGAGCACCGGGGAGCTGTTTTTT. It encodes CASGWSTGELFF.

CDR3 in amino acids: CASLDTHTDTQYF. The DNA for the CDR3 is TGCGCCAGCTTAGACACGCACACAGATACGCAGTATTTT. V usage is TRBV5-1 and J usage is TRBJ2-3; D ambiguous. This CDR3 is 13 amino acids long. V dropped 7 bases and J dropped 2 bases, with 11 bases sitting between them. The germline CDR1 and CDR2 sequences are SGHRS and YFSETQ.

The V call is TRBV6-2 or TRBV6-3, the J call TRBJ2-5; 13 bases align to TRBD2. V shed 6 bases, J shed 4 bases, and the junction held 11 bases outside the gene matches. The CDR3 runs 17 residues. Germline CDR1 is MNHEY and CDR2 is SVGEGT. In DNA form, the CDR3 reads TGTGCCAGCAGCCCTAGTCAACTAGCGGGAGGGGGAGAGACCCAGTACTTC. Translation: CASSPSQLAGGGETQYF.

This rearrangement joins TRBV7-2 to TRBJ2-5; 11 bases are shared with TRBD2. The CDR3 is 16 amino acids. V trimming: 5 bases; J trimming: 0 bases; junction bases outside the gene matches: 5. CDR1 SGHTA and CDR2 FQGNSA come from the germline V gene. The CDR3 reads CASSHRTSGYQETQYF. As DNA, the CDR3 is TGTGCCAGCAGCCACCGGACTAGCGGGTACCAAGAGACCCAGTACTTC.

The CDR3 DNA sequence: TGTGCCACCAGCACACCGGGACAGGGGCTATGGGGCAATCAGCCCCAGCATTTT. Its translation is CATSTPGQGLWGNQPQHF. This chain joins TRBV15 and TRBJ1-5; 10 nucleotides agree with TRBD1. CDR1 and CDR2 from the germline V gene are LNHNV and YYDKDF (reference sequence). The CDR3 has 18 amino acids. Trimming removed 4 bases from V and 2 bases from J; junction bases left unmatched: 11.

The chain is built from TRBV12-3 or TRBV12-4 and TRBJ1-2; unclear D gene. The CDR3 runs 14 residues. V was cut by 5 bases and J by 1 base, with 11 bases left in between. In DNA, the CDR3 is TGTGCCAGCAGTCCCGGGCTGATTAACTATGGCTACACCTTC. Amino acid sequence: CASSPGLINYGYTF.

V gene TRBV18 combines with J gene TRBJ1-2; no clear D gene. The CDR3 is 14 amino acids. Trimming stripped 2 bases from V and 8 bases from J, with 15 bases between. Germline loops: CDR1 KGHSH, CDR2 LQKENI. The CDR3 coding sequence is TGTGCCAGCTCACCAGGCCTATCCTCGGGGGGCTACACCTTC. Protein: CASSPGLSSGGYTF.

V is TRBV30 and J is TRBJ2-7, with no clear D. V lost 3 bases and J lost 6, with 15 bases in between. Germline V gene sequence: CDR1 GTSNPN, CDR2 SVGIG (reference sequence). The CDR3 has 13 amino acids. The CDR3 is CAWRQGPWGEQYF. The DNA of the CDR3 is TGTGCCTGGAGACAAGGCCCCTGGGGCGAGCAGTACTTC. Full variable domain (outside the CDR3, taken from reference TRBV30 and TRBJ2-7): SQTIHQWPATLVQPVGSPLSLECTVEGTSNPNLYWYRQAAGRGLQLLFYSVGIGQISSEVPQNLSASRPQDRQFILSSKKLLLSDSGFYLCAWRQGPWGEQYFGPGTRLTVT.

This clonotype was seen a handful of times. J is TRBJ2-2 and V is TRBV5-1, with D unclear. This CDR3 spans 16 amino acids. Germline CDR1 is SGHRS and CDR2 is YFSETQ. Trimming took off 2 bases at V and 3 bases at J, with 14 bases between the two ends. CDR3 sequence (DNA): TGCGCCAGCAGCTTTATGGCTAGGTCGGACACCGGGGAGCTGTTTTTT. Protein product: CASSFMARSDTGELFF.

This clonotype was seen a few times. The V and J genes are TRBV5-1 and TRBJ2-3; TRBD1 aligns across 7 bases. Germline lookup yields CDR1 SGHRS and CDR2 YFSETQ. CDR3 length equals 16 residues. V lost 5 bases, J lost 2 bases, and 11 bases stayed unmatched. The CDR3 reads CASRPGTEILTDTQYF. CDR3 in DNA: TGCGCCAGCAGGCCCGGGACAGAGATACTCACAGATACGCAGTATTTT.

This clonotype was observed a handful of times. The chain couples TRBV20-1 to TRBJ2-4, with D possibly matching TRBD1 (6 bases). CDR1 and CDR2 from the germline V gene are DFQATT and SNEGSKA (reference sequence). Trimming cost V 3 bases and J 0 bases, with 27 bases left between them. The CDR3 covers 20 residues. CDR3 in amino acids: CSARGRGDGLGFEAKNIQYF. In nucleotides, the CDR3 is TGCAGTGCTAGGGGCAGGGGAGATGGGTTGGGGTTCGAAGCCAAAAACATTCAGTACTTC.

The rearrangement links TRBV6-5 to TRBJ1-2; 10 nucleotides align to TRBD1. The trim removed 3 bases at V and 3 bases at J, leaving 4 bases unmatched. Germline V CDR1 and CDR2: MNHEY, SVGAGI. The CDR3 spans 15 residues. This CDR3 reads CASSYFGQGDYGYTF. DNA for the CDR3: TGTGCCAGCAGTTATTTCGGACAGGGGGACTATGGCTACACCTTC.

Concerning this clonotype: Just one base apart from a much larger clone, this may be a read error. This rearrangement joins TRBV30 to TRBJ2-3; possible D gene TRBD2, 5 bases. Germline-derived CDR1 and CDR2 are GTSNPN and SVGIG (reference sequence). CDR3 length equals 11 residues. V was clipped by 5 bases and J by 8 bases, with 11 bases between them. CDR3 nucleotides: TGTGCCTGGTCTAAGGGAGTTACGCAGTATTTT. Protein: CAWSKGVTQYF.

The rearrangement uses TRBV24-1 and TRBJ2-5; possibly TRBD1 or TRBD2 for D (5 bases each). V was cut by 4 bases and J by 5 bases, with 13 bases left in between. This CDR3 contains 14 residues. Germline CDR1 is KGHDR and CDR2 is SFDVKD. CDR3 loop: CATSERGVEETQYF. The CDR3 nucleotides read TGTGCCACCAGTGAGAGGGGAGTGGAGGAGACCCAGTACTTC.

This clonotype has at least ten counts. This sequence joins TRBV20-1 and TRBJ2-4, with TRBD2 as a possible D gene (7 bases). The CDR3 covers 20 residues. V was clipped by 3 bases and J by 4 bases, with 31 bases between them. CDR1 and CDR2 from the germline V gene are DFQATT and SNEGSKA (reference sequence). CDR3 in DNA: TGCAGTGCTAGTGGGCTGCGGGGTTTAACCGGGGAGGGGGTTAAAAACATTCAGTACTTC. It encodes CSASGLRGLTGEGVKNIQYF.

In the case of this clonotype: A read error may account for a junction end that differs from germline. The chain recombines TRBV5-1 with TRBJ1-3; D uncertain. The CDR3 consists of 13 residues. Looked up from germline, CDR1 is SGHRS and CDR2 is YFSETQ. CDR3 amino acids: CASSLFSENTIYF. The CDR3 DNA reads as TGCGCCAGCAGCTTGTTCTCTGAAAACACCATATATTTT.

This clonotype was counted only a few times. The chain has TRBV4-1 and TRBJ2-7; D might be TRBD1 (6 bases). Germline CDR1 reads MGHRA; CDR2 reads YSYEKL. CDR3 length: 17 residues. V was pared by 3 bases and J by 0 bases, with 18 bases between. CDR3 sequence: CASSHDVDSLLSYEQYF. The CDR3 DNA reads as TGCGCCAGCAGCCATGACGTGGACAGCCTACTCTCCTACGAGCAGTACTTC.

Here the CDR3 DNA reads TGCGCCAGCAGCCAAGATCCCAAAGTTAAGACTGAAGCTTTCTTT. It codes for CASSQDPKVKTEAFF. This sequence joins TRBV4-3 and TRBJ1-1; D unclear. The CDR3 runs to 15 residues. V shed 0 bases and J shed 5 bases, with 13 bases lying between them. Germline lookup yields CDR1 LGHNA and CDR2 YSLEER.